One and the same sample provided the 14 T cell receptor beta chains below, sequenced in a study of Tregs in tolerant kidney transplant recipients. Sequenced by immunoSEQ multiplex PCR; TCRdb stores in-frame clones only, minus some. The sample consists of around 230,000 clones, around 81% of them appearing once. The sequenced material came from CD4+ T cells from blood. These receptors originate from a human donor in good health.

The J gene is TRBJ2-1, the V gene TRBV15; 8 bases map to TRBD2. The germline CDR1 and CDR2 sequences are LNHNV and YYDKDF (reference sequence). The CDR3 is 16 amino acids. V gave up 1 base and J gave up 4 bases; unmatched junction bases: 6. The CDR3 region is CATSRGTAGAYNEQFF. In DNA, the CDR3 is TGTGCCACCAGCAGAGGAACAGCGGGAGCGTACAATGAGCAGTTCTTC.

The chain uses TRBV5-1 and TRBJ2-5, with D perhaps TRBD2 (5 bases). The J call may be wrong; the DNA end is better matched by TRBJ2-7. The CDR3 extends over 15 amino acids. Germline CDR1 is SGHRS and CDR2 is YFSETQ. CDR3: CASSLVPGDSYEQYF. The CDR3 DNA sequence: TGCGCCAGCAGCTTGGTTCCCGGGGATTCCTACGAGCAGTACTTC.

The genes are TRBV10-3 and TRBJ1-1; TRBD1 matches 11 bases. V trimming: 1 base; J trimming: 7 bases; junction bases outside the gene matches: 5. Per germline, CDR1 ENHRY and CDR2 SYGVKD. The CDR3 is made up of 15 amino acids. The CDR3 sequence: CAISEFGQGAGEAFF. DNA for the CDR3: TGTGCCATCAGTGAGTTTGGACAGGGGGCTGGTGAAGCTTTCTTT.

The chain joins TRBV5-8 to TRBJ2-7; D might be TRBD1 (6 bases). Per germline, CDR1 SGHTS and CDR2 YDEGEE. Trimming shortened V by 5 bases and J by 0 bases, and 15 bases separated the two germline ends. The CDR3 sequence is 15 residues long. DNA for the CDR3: TGTGCCAGCAGTTACATCCAGGGGCCCTCCTACGAGCAGTACTTC. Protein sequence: CASSYIQGPSYEQYF.

The CDR3 spells CASSSGGSYSYNEQFF. The DNA of the CDR3 is TGTGCCAGCAGTTCGGGGGGGTCTTACTCCTACAATGAGCAGTTCTTC. J is TRBJ2-1 and V is TRBV27; 8 nucleotides agree with TRBD2. The germline CDR1 and CDR2 sequences are MNHEY and SMNVEV (reference sequence). CDR3 length: 16 amino acids. V lost 4 bases to trimming and J lost 0 bases; unmatched junction nucleotides: 5.

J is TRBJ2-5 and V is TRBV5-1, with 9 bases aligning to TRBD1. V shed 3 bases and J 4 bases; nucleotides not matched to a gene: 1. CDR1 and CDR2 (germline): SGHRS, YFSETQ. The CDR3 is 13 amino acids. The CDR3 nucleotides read TGCGCCAGCAGCTCGGACAGGGGAGAGACCCAGTACTTC. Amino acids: CASSSDRGETQYF.

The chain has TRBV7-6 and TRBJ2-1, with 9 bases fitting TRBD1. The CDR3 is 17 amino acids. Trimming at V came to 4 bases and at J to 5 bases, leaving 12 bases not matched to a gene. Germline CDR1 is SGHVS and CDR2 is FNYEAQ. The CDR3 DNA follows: TGTGCCAGCAGCTCTAGAGCGGGACAGGGAACGAACAATGAGCAGTTCTTC. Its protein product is CASSSRAGQGTNNEQFF.

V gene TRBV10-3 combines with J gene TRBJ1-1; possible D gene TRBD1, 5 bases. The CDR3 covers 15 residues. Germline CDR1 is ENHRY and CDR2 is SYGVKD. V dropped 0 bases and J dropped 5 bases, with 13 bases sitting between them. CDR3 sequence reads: CAISESSQGTTEAFF. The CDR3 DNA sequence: TGTGCCATCAGTGAGTCTAGTCAGGGAACGACTGAAGCTTTCTTT.

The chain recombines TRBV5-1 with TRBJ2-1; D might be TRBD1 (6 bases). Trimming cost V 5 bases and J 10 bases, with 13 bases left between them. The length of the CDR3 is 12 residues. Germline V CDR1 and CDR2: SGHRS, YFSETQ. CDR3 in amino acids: CASRSAGVEQFF. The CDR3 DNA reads TGCGCCAGCAGATCCGCAGGGGTCGAGCAGTTCTTC.

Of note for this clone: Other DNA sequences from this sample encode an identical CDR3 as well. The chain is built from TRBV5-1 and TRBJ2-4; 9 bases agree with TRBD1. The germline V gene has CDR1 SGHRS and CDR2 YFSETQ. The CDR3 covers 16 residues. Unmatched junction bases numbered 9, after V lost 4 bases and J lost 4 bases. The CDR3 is CASSGTGTGTKNIQYF. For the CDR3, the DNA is TGCGCCAGCAGCGGTACCGGGACAGGGACGAAAAACATTCAGTACTTC.

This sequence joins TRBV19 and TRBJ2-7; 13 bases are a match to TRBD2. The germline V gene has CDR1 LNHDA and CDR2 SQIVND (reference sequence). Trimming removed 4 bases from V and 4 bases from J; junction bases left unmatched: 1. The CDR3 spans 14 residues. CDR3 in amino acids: CASSKGLAGYEQYF. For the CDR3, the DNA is TGTGCCAGTAGTAAGGGACTAGCGGGATACGAGCAGTACTTC.

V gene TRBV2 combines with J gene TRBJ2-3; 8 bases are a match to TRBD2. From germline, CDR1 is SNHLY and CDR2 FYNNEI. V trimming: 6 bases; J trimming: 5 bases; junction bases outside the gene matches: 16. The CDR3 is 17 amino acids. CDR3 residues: CASSPGISGGQGDTQYF. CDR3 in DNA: TGTGCCAGCAGCCCGGGGATATCGGGGGGGCAAGGAGATACGCAGTATTTT.

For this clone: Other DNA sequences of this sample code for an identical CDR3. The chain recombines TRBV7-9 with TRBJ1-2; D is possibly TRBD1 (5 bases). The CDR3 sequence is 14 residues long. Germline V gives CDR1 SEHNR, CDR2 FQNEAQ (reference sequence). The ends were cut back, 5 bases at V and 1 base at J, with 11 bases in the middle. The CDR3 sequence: CASSLRRGNYGYTF. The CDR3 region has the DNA TGTGCCAGCAGCCTCAGGAGGGGTAACTATGGCTACACCTTC.

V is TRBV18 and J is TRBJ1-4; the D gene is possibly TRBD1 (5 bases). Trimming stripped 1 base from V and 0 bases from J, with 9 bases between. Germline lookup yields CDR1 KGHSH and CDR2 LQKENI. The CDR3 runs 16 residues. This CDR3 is CASSPQGPATNEKLFF. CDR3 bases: TGTGCCAGCTCACCACAGGGGCCTGCAACTAATGAAAAACTGTTTTTT.